These T cell receptor beta chains were read from a single sample in a study of control samples from healthy donors and cancer patients. The data were produced by immunoSEQ multiplex PCR, yet TCRdb's version contains in-frame clones alone and is incomplete. The sample comprises roughly 130,000 clones, roughly 84% of which are singletons, and roughly 3.2% rests with the top ten. Source material: blood. Receptor source: a man between 50 and 59 years old in good health. The CDR3 runs from the conserved cysteine through the conserved F or W. The D gene is left open where the match is weak.

v_call d_call cdr3_aa
TRBV5-1 . CASSPGEGSNSPLHF
TRBV29-1 TRBD1 CSGGQGLQGEQFF
TRBV29-1 . CSGGTKNIQYF
TRBV12-5 . CASYEQYF
TRBV5-1 TRBD1 CASSPQGIHTGELFF
TRBV5-1 . CASSLGTVNEKLFF
TRBV15 . CATSAGNSYNSPLHF
TRBV27 TRBD2 CASSRGLAGGPRTQYF
TRBV30 TRBD1 CAWIRGGVQPQHF
TRBV2 . CASSERGDGYGYTF
TRBV11-3 . CASSLFSYEQYF
TRBV5-1 TRBD2 CASSFVAGVSSYNEQFF
TRBV2 . CEMAVGNTGELFF
TRBV28 . CASGGSTDTQYF
TRBV24-1 TRBD1 CATSDLGWAGGNEQFF
TRBV19 . CASSMLRSTDTQYF
TRBV28 TRBD1 CASRTGGDYEQYF
TRBV9 . CASSVVSTDTQYF
TRBV24-1 TRBD2 CATATSGGTYNEQFF
TRBV5-4 . CASSLGRADTIYF
TRBV19 TRBD1 CASTRTGGSDGYTF
TRBV19 . CASSMSTSSHGTQYF
TRBV27 . CASSLSRQGFDEQYF
TRBV21-1 . CASSGPGQGARNGNQPQHF
TRBV27 TRBD2 CASSFSGLADTQYF
TRBV2 . CASVSVNTEAFF